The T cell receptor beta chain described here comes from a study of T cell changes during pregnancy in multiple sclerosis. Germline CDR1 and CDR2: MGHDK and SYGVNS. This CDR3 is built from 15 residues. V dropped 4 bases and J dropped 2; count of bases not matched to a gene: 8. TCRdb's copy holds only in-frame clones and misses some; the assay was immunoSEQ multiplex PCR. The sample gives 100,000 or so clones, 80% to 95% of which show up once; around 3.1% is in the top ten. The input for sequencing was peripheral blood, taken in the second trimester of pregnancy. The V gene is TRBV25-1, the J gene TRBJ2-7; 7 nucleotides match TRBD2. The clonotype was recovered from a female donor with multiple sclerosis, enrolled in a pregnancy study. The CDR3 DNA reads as TGTGCCAGCAGTGTGGGGGGGGGAAAGCCCTACGAGCAGTACTTC. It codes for CASSVGGGKPYEQYF.